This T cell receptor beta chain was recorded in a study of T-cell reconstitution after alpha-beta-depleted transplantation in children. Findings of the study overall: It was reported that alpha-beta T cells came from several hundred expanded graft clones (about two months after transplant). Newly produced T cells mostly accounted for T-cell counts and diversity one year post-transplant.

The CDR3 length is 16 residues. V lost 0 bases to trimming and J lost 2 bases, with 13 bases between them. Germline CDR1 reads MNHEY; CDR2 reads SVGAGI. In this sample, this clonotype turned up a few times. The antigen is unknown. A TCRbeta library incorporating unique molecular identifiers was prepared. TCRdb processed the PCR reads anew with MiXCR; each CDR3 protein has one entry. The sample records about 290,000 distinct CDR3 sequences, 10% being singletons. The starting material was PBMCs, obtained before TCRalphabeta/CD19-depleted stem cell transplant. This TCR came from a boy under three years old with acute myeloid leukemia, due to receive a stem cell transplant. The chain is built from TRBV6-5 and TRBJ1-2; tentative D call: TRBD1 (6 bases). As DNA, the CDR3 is TGTGCCAGCAGTTACTCAGTCGGGACACCCAACTATGGCTACACCTTC. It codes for CASSYSVGTPNYGYTF.